This entry lists 8 T cell receptor beta chains sequenced from one sample in a study of graft-versus-host responses after intestinal transplantation. TCRdb's table, derived via immunoSEQ multiplex PCR, lists solely in-frame clones and lacks some. This sample carries some 46,000 clones, less than 95% of them seen once, and the ten largest clones take around 1.4%. The sequences come from PBMCs, collected approximately 360 days after intestinal transplant. The receptors shown here come from a human patient who received an intestinal transplant, so some T cells may come from the graft donor.

This clone is a singleton in its sample. This rearrangement joins TRBV7-9 to TRBJ1-2; D might be TRBD1 (6 bases). Trimming shortened V by 5 bases and J by 5 bases, and 24 bases separated the two germline ends. The CDR3 contains 17 residues. Germline CDR1 reads SEHNR; CDR2 reads FQNEAQ (reference sequence). CDR3 residues: CASSPRAQRGVGYGYTF. As DNA, the CDR3 is TGTGCCAGCAGCCCAAGGGCCCAAAGGGGGGTCGGATATGGCTACACCTTC.

This chain uses TRBV18 with TRBJ2-1; 8 bases are shared with TRBD1. This CDR3 spans 15 amino acids. J gave up 8 bases and V 6 bases, and 12 bases lay outside the gene matches. The germline V gene encodes CDR1 KGHSH and CDR2 LQKENI. The CDR3 loop is CASSTAKDRDDEQFF. The CDR3 DNA reads TGTGCCAGCTCGACGGCAAAGGACAGGGACGATGAGCAGTTCTTC.

This clone was seen just once. The V call is TRBV28, the J call TRBJ2-3; weak D call: TRBD2 (5 bases). The ends were cut back, 6 bases at V and 0 bases at J, with 16 bases in the middle. Germline-derived CDR1 and CDR2 are MDHEN and SYDVKM. The CDR3 extends over 16 amino acids. This CDR3 is CASSYLDWGSTDTQYF. The CDR3 coding sequence is TGTGCCAGCAGCTACCTGGACTGGGGTAGCACAGATACGCAGTATTTT.

This clone was counted a single time. The chain couples TRBV11-2 to TRBJ2-7; the D is unclear. The CDR3 runs to 14 residues. Trimming removed 1 base at V and 3 bases at J, with 10 bases between. CDR1 SGHAT and CDR2 FQNNGV come from the germline V gene. The CDR3 here is CASSLARQDYEQYF. The DNA of the CDR3 is TGTGCCAGCAGCTTAGCTCGCCAAGACTACGAGCAGTACTTC. Supplemented by reference TRBV11-2 and TRBJ2-7, the full variable domain reads EAGVAQSPRYKIIEKRQSVAFWCNPISGHATLYWYQQILGQGPKLLIQFQNNGVVDDSQLPKDRFSAERLKGVDSTLKIQPAKLEDSAVYLCASSLARQDYEQYFGPGTRLTVT.

As concerns this clone: At one end the junction does not follow the germline gene, possibly because of a read error. The rearrangement joins TRBV6-6 to TRBJ1-2; D gene uncertain. The CDR3 is made up of 13 amino acids. Germline V CDR1 and CDR2: MNHNY, SVGAGI (reference sequence). The CDR3 sequence: CTSRFGTVPGYTF. CDR3 in DNA: TGTACCAGCCGTTTTGGAACAGTCCCTGGCTACACCTTC.

The gene calls are TRBV5-4 and TRBJ1-1, with D perhaps TRBD1 (5 bases). The CDR3 extends over 13 amino acids. Trimming left V 7 bases short and J 2 bases short, with 12 bases between. The germline CDR1 and CDR2 sequences are SGHNT and YYREEE (reference sequence). The CDR3 sequence: CASYIDRNTEAFF. For the CDR3, the DNA is TGTGCCAGCTACATTGACAGAAACACTGAAGCTTTCTTT.

V is TRBV15 and J is TRBJ2-3, with TRBD2 identical over 12 bases. The junction had 3 bases not matched to a gene; V was cut back by 3 bases and J by 5 bases. CDR1 and CDR2 from the germline V gene are LNHNV and YYDKDF (reference sequence). This CDR3 is built from 15 residues. For the CDR3, the DNA is TGTGCCACCAGCAGCCCGGGACTAGCGGGAGATACGCAGTATTTT. It encodes CATSSPGLAGDTQYF.

The rearrangement links TRBV7-2 to TRBJ2-1; D is perhaps TRBD1 or TRBD2 (5 bases each). V shed 8 bases and J shed 5 bases, with 19 bases lying between them. This CDR3 has 15 amino acids. Per the germline V gene, CDR1 is SGHTA and CDR2 is FQGNSA. DNA for the CDR3: TGTGCCAGCGCCCCGGTGGGGACGCCGAACAATGAGCAGTTCTTC. It specifies CASAPVGTPNNEQFF.